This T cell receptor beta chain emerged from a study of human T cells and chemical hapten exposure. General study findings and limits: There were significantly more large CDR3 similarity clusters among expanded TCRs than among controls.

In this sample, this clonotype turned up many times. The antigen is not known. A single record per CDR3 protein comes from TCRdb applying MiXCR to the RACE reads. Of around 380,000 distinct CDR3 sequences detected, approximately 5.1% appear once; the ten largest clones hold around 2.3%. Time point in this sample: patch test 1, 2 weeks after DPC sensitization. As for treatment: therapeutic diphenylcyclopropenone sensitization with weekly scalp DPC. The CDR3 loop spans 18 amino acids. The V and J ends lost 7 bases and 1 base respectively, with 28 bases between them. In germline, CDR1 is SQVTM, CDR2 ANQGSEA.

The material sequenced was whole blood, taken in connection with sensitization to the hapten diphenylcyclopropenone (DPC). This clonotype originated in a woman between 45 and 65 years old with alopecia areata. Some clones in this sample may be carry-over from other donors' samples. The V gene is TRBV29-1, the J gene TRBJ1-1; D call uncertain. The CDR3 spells CSGRLSSVSTQSNTEAFF. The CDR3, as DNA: TGCAGCGGTAGGTTGTCTTCGGTCTCGACACAGTCGAACACTGAAGCTTTCTTT.